These 24 T cell receptor beta chains were all obtained from the same sample, sequenced in a study of blood T cells in healthy people across ages. A J-beta primer mix and a sample-barcoded 5' primer were used in a second PCR of roughly 7 to 12 cycles. Each CDR3 protein is one row after TCRdb ran MiXCR on the 5' RACE reads. The sample has more than 1 million distinct CDR3 sequences; around 45% are singletons. The sequenced sample consisted of blood. These receptors originate from a woman aged 55-69 years in good health.

This chain links TRBV7-3 with TRBJ2-5, with TRBD1 as a possible D gene (6 bases). The germline V and J ends were trimmed by 8 bases and 3 bases, with 13 bases remaining between them. The CDR3 totals 13 residues. The V gene's germline CDR1 is SGHTA and CDR2 FQGTGA. This CDR3 is CASARGMEETQYF. The DNA of the CDR3 is TGTGCCAGCGCGAGGGGGATGGAAGAGACCCAGTACTTC.

The J gene is TRBJ1-6, the V gene TRBV7-9; D not certain. This CDR3 is 13 amino acids long. Germline V gene lookup returns CDR1 SEHNR and CDR2 FQNEAQ (reference sequence). V lost 5 bases and J lost 12, with 14 bases in between. CDR3 in DNA: TGTGCCAGCAGCCCCCGCAGTAGCGAACCCCTCCACTTT. This translates into CASSPRSSEPLHF. The whole variable domain, filled in from reference TRBV7-9 and TRBJ1-6, reads DTGVSQNPRHKITKRGQNVTFRCDPISEHNRLYWYRQTLGQGPEFLTYFQNEAQLEKSRLLSDRFSAERPKGSFSTLEIQRTEQGDSAMYLCASSPRSSEPLHFGNGTRLTVT.

Comment on this clonotype: A much larger clonotype is one base distant, so this may be a read error. The J gene is TRBJ1-5, the V gene TRBV12-3 or TRBV12-4, with D hard to call. CDR3 length: 13 residues. Trimming removed 4 bases from V and 4 bases from J, with 8 bases in between. CDR3 residues: CASSWAENQPQHF. The CDR3, as DNA: TGTGCCAGCAGTTGGGCAGAGAATCAGCCCCAGCATTTT.

CDR3 amino acids: CSAGAGLAGSYNEQFF. The CDR3 DNA reads TGCAGTGCTGGTGCAGGACTAGCGGGAAGCTACAATGAGCAGTTCTTC. V is TRBV20-1 and J is TRBJ2-1, with 12 bases fitting TRBD2. The CDR3 is 16 residues long. V shed 5 bases, J shed 3 bases, and the junction held 8 bases outside the gene matches. Germline lookup yields CDR1 DFQATT and CDR2 SNEGSKA (reference sequence).

The gene calls are TRBV2 and TRBJ1-1, with a tentative D call TRBD1 (5 bases). The CDR3 is made up of 13 amino acids. Trimming left V 8 bases short and J 2 bases short, with 12 bases between. Germline V CDR1 and CDR2: SNHLY, FYNNEI. Here the CDR3 reads CASGAELNTEAFF. CDR3 nucleotides: TGTGCCAGCGGGGCAGAGCTCAACACTGAAGCTTTCTTT.

V gene TRBV27 combines with J gene TRBJ2-7, with 11 bases identical to TRBD2. Germline lookup yields CDR1 MNHEY and CDR2 SMNVEV (reference sequence). V lost 6 bases, J lost 7 bases, and 14 bases stayed unmatched. The CDR3 runs 16 residues. The CDR3 bases are TGTGCCAGCAGAACGACTAGCGGGACGGACTACAATGAGCAGTACTTC. Translating gives CASRTTSGTDYNEQYF.

About this clonotype itself: One junction end does not reproduce the germline sequence, and a read error may be involved. The chain employs TRBV20-1 and TRBJ1-5; 8 bases map to TRBD1. Germline CDR1 is DFQATT and CDR2 is SNEGSKA (reference sequence). CDR3 length: 15 residues. This CDR3 is CSASDRGTSNQPQHF. Here the CDR3 DNA reads TGCAGCGCTAGTGACAGGGGCACCAGCAATCAGCCCCAGCATTTT.

The rearrangement joins TRBV21-1 to TRBJ2-1; the tabulated D call, TRBD2, remains unverified against the DNA. The tail of the sequence fits TRBJ2-7 better, so the J call may be wrong. TRBV21-1 counts as a pseudogene. CDR3 length: 16 residues. As DNA, the CDR3 is TGTGCCAGCAGCGTGTTGGGAGCGAGCTCCTACAATGAGCAGTACTTC. Its translation: CASSVLGASSYNEQYF.

A few counts support this clonotype. This chain links TRBV5-1 with TRBJ2-7; 7 positions agree with TRBD2. The CDR3 has 15 amino acids. Losses at the gene ends were 4 bases for V and 1 base for J; bases not matched to a gene: 8. The germline V gene encodes CDR1 SGHRS and CDR2 YFSETQ. This CDR3 reads CASSRDVGRSYEQYF. The CDR3 DNA sequence: TGCGCCAGCAGCAGGGATGTCGGGAGGTCCTACGAGCAGTACTTC.

The chain links TRBV6-1 to TRBJ2-5; 9 bases map to TRBD2. Germline V gene sequence: CDR1 MNHNS, CDR2 SASEGT. Trimming at V came to 7 bases and at J to 2 bases, leaving 5 bases not matched to a gene. This CDR3 has 14 amino acids. The CDR3 loop reads CASTKTSGQETQYF. The DNA of the CDR3 is TGTGCCAGCACCAAAACTAGCGGGCAAGAGACCCAGTACTTC.

This rearrangement joins TRBV10-3 to TRBJ1-5; D perhaps matches TRBD1 (5 bases). This CDR3 is 13 amino acids long. V lost 7 bases, J lost 7 bases, and 14 bases lay in between. Germline V gene sequence: CDR1 ENHRY, CDR2 SYGVKD. The CDR3 coding sequence is TGTGCCATCAATGGCAGGGAGGGCCAGCCCCAGCATTTT. It codes for CAINGREGQPQHF.

About this clonotype: A read error is likely, as this CDR3 ends without the conserved phenylalanine or tryptophan. V is TRBV6-5 and J is TRBJ2-1; a possible D gene is TRBD2 (5 bases). The length of the CDR3 is 14 residues. Germline-derived CDR1 and CDR2 are MNHEY and SVGAGI. CDR3 protein: CTSSSEGPYNEQFL. CDR3 nucleotide sequence: TGTACCAGCAGTTCCGAGGGCCCTTACAATGAGCAGTTCTTA.

J is TRBJ2-1 and V is TRBV7-8, with TRBD2 matching 9 bases. The CDR3 sequence is 14 residues long. V gave up 7 bases and J gave up 3 bases; unmatched junction bases: 4. Germline V gives CDR1 SGHVS, CDR2 FQNEAQ. The CDR3 bases are TGTGCCAGCAATCCGCGGGAGGGCTACAATGAGCAGTTCTTC. This codes for CASNPREGYNEQFF. The whole variable domain, remainder taken from reference TRBV7-8 and TRBJ2-1, is GAGVSQSPRYKVAKRGQDVALRCDPISGHVSLFWYQQALGQGPEFLTYFQNEAQLDKSGLPSDRFFAERPEGSVSTLKIQRTQQEDSAVYLCASNPREGYNEQFFGPGTRLTVL.

This clonotype was observed a few times. The chain recombines TRBV29-1 with TRBJ2-7; TRBD2 aligns across 7 bases. CDR3 length equals 14 residues. The junction had 5 bases not matched to a gene; V was cut back by 3 bases and J by 0 bases. Looked up from germline, CDR1 is SQVTM and CDR2 is ANQGSEA. The CDR3 coding sequence is TGCAGCGTTGACGAGGGAGGGAGCTCCTACGAGCAGTACTTC. Its translation is CSVDEGGSSYEQYF.

This clonotype was detected only a few times. CDR3 in amino acids: CASSQAGESSYEQYF. Here the CDR3 DNA reads TGTGCCAGCAGCCAGGCAGGGGAAAGCTCCTACGAGCAGTACTTC. V is TRBV6-2 or TRBV6-3 and J is TRBJ2-7; D might be TRBD1 (6 bases). The ends were cut back, 6 bases at V and 0 bases at J, with 15 bases in the middle. Per the germline V gene, CDR1 is MNHEY and CDR2 is SVGEGT. This CDR3 has 15 residues.

The V gene is TRBV20-1, the J gene TRBJ2-1; 11 bases fit TRBD2. V dropped 0 bases and J dropped 2; count of bases not matched to a gene: 3. Germline assignment: CDR1 DFQATT and CDR2 SNEGSKA (reference sequence). The CDR3 is made up of 16 amino acids. CDR3 loop: CSARDLAGGPYNEQFF. In DNA, the CDR3 is TGCAGTGCTAGAGATCTAGCGGGAGGTCCCTACAATGAGCAGTTCTTC.

The rearrangement uses TRBV3-1 and TRBJ2-3; 9 nucleotides line up with TRBD2. Germline lookup yields CDR1 LGHDT and CDR2 YNNKEL (reference sequence). CDR3 length: 17 amino acids. Losses at the gene ends were 0 bases for V and 4 bases for J; bases not matched to a gene: 8. The CDR3 DNA is TGTGCCAGCAGCCAAGATATGGGGACTAGCATCCCAGATACGCAGTATTTT. It encodes CASSQDMGTSIPDTQYF.

This clonotype was seen more than once but under ten times. At one boundary the junction diverges from the germline segment, which might be a read error. The chain has TRBV7-2 and TRBJ2-4; TRBD1 matches 10 bases. Germline V gene lookup returns CDR1 SGHTA and CDR2 FQGNSA. This CDR3 spans 15 amino acids. CDR3 bases: TGTGCCAGCAGCATAGCGGACAGGGGGGAAAACATTCAGTACTTC. Its translation is CASSIADRGENIQYF.

About this clonotype: A junction boundary mismatches the germline segment, possibly from a read error. The chain recombines TRBV4-1 with TRBJ1-5; 10 positions agree with TRBD1. Looked up from germline, CDR1 is MGHRA and CDR2 is YSYEKL. This CDR3 spans 15 amino acids. CDR3 coding DNA: TGCGCCTGCAGCCCCCTGGGACAGGGGAATCAGCCCCAGCATTTT. It translates to CACSPLGQGNQPQHF.

This clonotype has a count of ten or more. J is TRBJ2-5 and V is TRBV6-2 or TRBV6-3; D is unclear. CDR1 and CDR2 from the germline V gene are MNHEY and SVGEGT. Trimming removed 4 bases at V and 2 bases at J, with 17 bases between. The CDR3 extends over 16 amino acids. CDR3: CASSSATKGVQETQYF. As DNA, the CDR3 is TGTGCCAGCAGTTCGGCGACCAAAGGAGTTCAAGAGACCCAGTACTTC.

This clonotype has more than one count but fewer than ten. CDR3 bases: TGCAGCGCCGGCCGTTTCCGTGGGGCGCCACAAGAGACCCAGTACTTC. It translates to CSAGRFRGAPQETQYF. The chain carries TRBV29-1 and TRBJ2-5, with a possible D match to TRBD1 (5 bases). This CDR3 is 16 amino acids long. Looked up from germline, CDR1 is SQVTM and CDR2 is ANQGSEA. V was pared by 7 bases and J by 2 bases, with 23 bases between.

In DNA form, the CDR3 reads TGTGCCAGCAGTTACTCCCTCGAGCGGGGGGACTACGAGCAGTACTTC. Protein: CASSYSLERGDYEQYF. This rearrangement joins TRBV6-2 or TRBV6-3 to TRBJ2-5; 9 bases agree with TRBD2. The end of the DNA aligns better with TRBJ2-7, so the J call may be wrong. The CDR3 contains 16 residues. Germline V lookup: CDR1 MNHEY, CDR2 SVGEGT.

This clonotype has just a few counts. This rearrangement joins TRBV2 to TRBJ2-5; 14 bases map to TRBD2. The V segment lost 7 bases and the J segment 4 bases; nucleotides outside the gene matches: 8. The germline gives CDR1 SNHLY, CDR2 FYNNEI. This CDR3 spans 16 amino acids. This CDR3 is CASTEGLAGDSETQYF. The CDR3 DNA sequence: TGTGCCAGCACCGAGGGACTAGCGGGAGACTCAGAGACCCAGTACTTC.

The sample holds a few counts of this clonotype. This rearrangement joins TRBV7-8 to TRBJ2-7; TRBD1 might be the D (6 bases). This CDR3 has 13 residues. The V gene's germline CDR1 is SGHVS and CDR2 FQNEAQ. V was clipped by 4 bases and J by 3 bases, with 10 bases between them. The CDR3 nucleotides read TGTGCCAGCAGCTCGGGACAAAACTACGAGCAGTACTTC. Translated, it gives CASSSGQNYEQYF.